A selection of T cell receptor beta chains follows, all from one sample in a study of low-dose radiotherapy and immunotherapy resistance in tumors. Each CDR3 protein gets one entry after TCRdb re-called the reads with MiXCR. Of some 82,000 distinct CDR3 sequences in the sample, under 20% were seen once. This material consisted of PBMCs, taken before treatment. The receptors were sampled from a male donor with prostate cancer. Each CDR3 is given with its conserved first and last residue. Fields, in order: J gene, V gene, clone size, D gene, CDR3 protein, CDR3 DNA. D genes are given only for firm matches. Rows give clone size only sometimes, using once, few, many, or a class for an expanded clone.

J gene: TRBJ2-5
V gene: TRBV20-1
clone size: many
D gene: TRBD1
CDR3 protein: CSAKQGAKETQYF
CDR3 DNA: TGCAGTGCTAAACAGGGGGCTAAGGAGACCCAGTACTTC

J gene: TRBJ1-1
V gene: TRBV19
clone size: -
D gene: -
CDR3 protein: CASGRDRTFF
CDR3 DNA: TGTGCCAGCGGGCGGGATAGGACTTTCTTT

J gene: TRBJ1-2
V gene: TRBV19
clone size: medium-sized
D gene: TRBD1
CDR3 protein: CASRHRGGEDGYTF
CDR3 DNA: TGTGCCAGTAGACACAGGGGCGGCGAAGATGGCTACACCTTC

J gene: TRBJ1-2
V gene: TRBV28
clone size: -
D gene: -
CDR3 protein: CASSRGGYTF
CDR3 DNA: TGTGCCAGCTCTCGAGGGGGCTACACCTTC

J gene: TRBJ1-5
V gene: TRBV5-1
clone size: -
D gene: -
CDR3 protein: CASSPGNSNQPQHF
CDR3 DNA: TGCGCCAGCAGCCCGGGAAATAGCAATCAGCCCCAGCATTTT

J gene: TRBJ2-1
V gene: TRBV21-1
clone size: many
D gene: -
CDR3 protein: CASSKLKREGLYREQFF
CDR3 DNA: TGTGCCAGCAGCAAGTTGAAGCGGGAGGGCCTCTACCGCGAGCAGTTCTTC

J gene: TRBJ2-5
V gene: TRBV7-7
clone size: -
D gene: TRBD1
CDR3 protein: CASSLGTGVGRREETQYF
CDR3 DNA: TGTGCTAGCAGCTTAGGGACAGGGGTTGGGCGTCGGGAAGAGACCCAGTACTTC

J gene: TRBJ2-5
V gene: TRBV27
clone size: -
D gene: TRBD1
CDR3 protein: CASRTGGQETQYF
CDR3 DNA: TGTGCCAGCAGGACAGGGGGGCAAGAGACCCAGTACTTC

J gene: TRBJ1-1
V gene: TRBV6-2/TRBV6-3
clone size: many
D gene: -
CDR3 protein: CASSYRGPMNTEAFF
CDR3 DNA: TGTGCCAGCAGTTACCGAGGACCGATGAACACTGAAGCTTTCTTT

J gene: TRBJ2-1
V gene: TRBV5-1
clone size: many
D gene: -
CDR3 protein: CASSLEGRGLDNEQFF
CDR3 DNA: TGCGCCAGCAGCTTGGAAGGCAGGGGATTGGACAATGAGCAGTTCTTC

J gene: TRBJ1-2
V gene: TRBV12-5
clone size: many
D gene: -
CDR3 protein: CASADCGYTF
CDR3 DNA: TGTGCTAGTGCGGATTGCGGCTACACCTTC

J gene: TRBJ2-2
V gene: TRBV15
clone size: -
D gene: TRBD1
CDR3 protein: CATSREARGRTGELFF
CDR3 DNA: TGTGCCACCAGCAGGGAAGCGAGGGGGCGGACCGGGGAGCTGTTTTTT

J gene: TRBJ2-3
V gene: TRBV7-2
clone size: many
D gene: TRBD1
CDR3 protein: CASSLASGTGVSDTQYF
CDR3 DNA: TGTGCCAGCAGCTTAGCGTCCGGGACAGGGGTTTCAGATACGCAGTATTTT

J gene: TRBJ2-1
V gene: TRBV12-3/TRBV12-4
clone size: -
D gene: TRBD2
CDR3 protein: CASSKGGGGSYNEQFF
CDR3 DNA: TGTGCCAGCAGTAAGGGCGGGGGGGGCTCCTACAATGAGCAGTTCTTC